The rows below give T cell receptor beta chains drawn from one sample of a study of T cell responses to AZD1222 COVID-19 vaccine. Assay: immunoSEQ multiplex PCR; the TCRdb copy retains only in-frame clones and omits some. The sample has roughly 260,000 clones, approximately 95% seen once; the top ten hold less than 0.65%. Sequencing was performed on peripheral blood, taken on day 0 of AZD1222 vaccination. The receptors shown here come from an adult in good health. CDR3s include the opening cysteine and the closing phenylalanine or tryptophan. The order of the fields is clone size, D gene, J gene, V gene, CDR3 length, CDR3 protein, CDR3 DNA. A D gene is named only where the DNA matches it firmly. For some rows the clone size is stated as once, few or many, or as a class when expanded; others skip it.

. | . | TRBJ1-2 | TRBV15 | 17 | CATSRGQPGPYSDGYTF | TGTGCCACCAGCAGAGGTCAGCCAGGACCCTACTCTGATGGCTACACCTTC
. | . | TRBJ1-2 | TRBV18 | 13 | CASSFDRNYGYTF | TGTGCCAGCTCATTTGACAGGAACTATGGCTACACCTTC
. | . | TRBJ1-5 | TRBV2 | 15 | CASSEGGVSWGPQHF | TGTGCCAGCAGTGAAGGAGGGGTTTCCTGGGGGCCCCAGCATTTT
. | . | TRBJ1-3 | TRBV6-5 | 13 | CASADRSGNTIYF | TGTGCCAGCGCCGACAGGTCTGGAAACACCATATATTTT
. | TRBD1 | TRBJ1-1 | TRBV13 | 15 | CASSSDRGLNTEAFF | TGTGCCAGCAGCTCGGACAGGGGGCTTAACACTGAAGCTTTCTTT
. | . | TRBJ2-1 | TRBV19 | 18 | CASSVTQGPSTADNEQFF | TGTGCCAGTAGTGTCACACAGGGTCCCAGCACCGCCGACAATGAGCAGTTCTTC
. | TRBD1 | TRBJ1-2 | TRBV7-2 | 14 | CASSLEGTVYGYTF | TGTGCCAGCAGCTTAGAAGGGACAGTCTATGGCTACACCTTC
. | . | TRBJ1-1 | TRBV2 | 11 | CASSYHREAFF | TGTGCCAGCAGTTACCACCGGGAAGCTTTCTTT
. | . | TRBJ2-2 | TRBV5-1 | 15 | CASSLVGLDTGELFF | TGCGCCAGCAGCTTGGTAGGGCTGGACACCGGGGAGCTGTTTTTT
. | TRBD2 | TRBJ2-1 | TRBV5-1 | 17 | CASSLDPAGLDVNEQFF | TGCGCCAGCAGCTTGGACCCCGCGGGACTAGATGTCAATGAGCAGTTCTTC
. | . | TRBJ1-4 | TRBV28 | 16 | CASTLGPRLRDEKLFF | TGTGCCAGCACCCTAGGTCCGAGGCTAAGGGATGAAAAACTGTTTTTT
. | . | TRBJ1-2 | TRBV21-1 | 13 | CASSNRTGEGYTF | TGTGCCAGCAGCAACCGGACAGGTGAAGGCTACACCTTC
. | . | TRBJ2-7 | TRBV19 | 15 | CASSMGGQMVYEQYF | TGTGCCAGTAGTATGGGTGGCCAAATGGTCTACGAGCAGTACTTC
. | . | TRBJ1-5 | TRBV3-1/TRBV3-2 | 19 | CASSQETEGIGVSNQPQHF | TGTGCCAGCAGCCAAGAAACCGAAGGTATCGGAGTTAGCAATCAGCCCCAGCATTTT
. | . | TRBJ1-6 | TRBV4-1 | 16 | CASSLTGTSQDSPLHF | TGCGCCAGCAGCCTTACAGGGACTTCACAGGATTCACCCCTCCACTTT
. | . | TRBJ2-1 | TRBV7-3 | 12 | CASSLGVGEQFF | TGTGCCAGCAGCTTGGGCGTAGGTGAGCAGTTCTTC
. | . | TRBJ1-1 | TRBV7-2 | 15 | CASSKIPGGNTEAFF | TGTGCCAGCAGTAAGATCCCGGGGGGGAACACTGAAGCTTTCTTT
. | TRBD2 | TRBJ2-5 | TRBV5-4 | 15 | CASSFRLAGVETQYF | TGTGCCAGCAGCTTTCGACTAGCGGGGGTAGAGACCCAGTACTTC
. | . | TRBJ2-1 | TRBV7-3 | 12 | CASSLGGGEQFF | TGTGCCAGCAGCTTGGGGGGCGGAGAGCAGTTCTTC
. | . | TRBJ2-5 | TRBV19 | 13 | CASSGSDQETQYF | TGTGCCAGTAGTGGGTCAGACCAAGAGACCCAGTACTTC
. | TRBD1 | TRBJ2-2 | TRBV7-3 | 14 | CASSQLGQGGELFF | TGTGCCAGCAGCCAATTGGGACAGGGAGGGGAGCTGTTTTTT
. | . | TRBJ1-4 | TRBV18 | 12 | CASSLRNEKLFF | TGTGCCAGCTCACTGCGAAATGAAAAACTGTTTTTT
. | TRBD1 | TRBJ2-1 | TRBV5-1 | 15 | CASSSGQGFGDEQFF | TGCGCCAGCAGCTCCGGACAGGGTTTTGGGGATGAGCAGTTCTTC
. | TRBD1 | TRBJ2-7 | TRBV28 | 15 | CASSPPTGDIYEQYF | TGTGCCAGCAGTCCCCCGACAGGGGATATCTACGAGCAGTACTTC
once | TRBD1 | TRBJ1-3 | TRBV28 | 15 | CASSFEDRAGNTIYF | TGTGCCAGCAGTTTCGAGGACAGGGCTGGAAACACCATATATTTT
. | . | TRBJ2-7 | TRBV24-1 | 13 | CATSDGYTYEQYF | TGTGCCACCAGTGACGGCTACACCTACGAGCAGTACTTC
. | TRBD1 | TRBJ1-5 | TRBV6-6 | 14 | CASRPGTAPQPQHF | TGTGCCAGCAGACCCGGGACAGCACCACAGCCCCAGCATTTT
. | TRBD1 | TRBJ1-5 | TRBV2 | 13 | CASTWDRDQPQHF | TGTGCCAGCACCTGGGACAGAGATCAGCCCCAGCATTTT
. | . | TRBJ2-3 | TRBV25-1 | 16 | CASSVLTGLGHDTQYF | TGTGCCAGCAGTGTCCTAACGGGACTCGGGCATGATACGCAGTATTTT
. | . | TRBJ2-7 | TRBV4-1 | 15 | CASSRRSTATYEQYF | TGCGCCAGCAGCCGCCGATCGACAGCTACTTACGAGCAGTACTTC
. | . | TRBJ2-7 | TRBV19 | 13 | CASNEGIDYEQYF | TGTGCCAGTAATGAGGGGATCGACTACGAGCAGTACTTC